The clone carrying this T cell receptor beta chain was observed a handful of times. This entry comes from a study of CD8+ T cells in alopecia areata. Once RNA had been extracted, it was reverse transcribed into cDNA to act as the sequencing template. Produced via immunoSEQ multiplex PCR; TCRdb's table is partial and in-frame only. The sample has approximately 200,000 clones, around 56% seen once; the top ten hold approximately 3.4%. Germline values: CDR1 SGHRS, CDR2 YFSETQ. CDR3 length: 16 amino acids. J was trimmed by 5 bases and V by 1 base; bases with no gene match: 9. Treatment meaning: oral pan-JAK inhibitor, 5-10 mg twice daily. Researchers took lesional scalp punch biopsies and peripheral blood from people who were alopecia areata patients.

The sequence was obtained from a human donor with alopecia areata. The rearrangement uses TRBV5-1 and TRBJ2-1, with 7 nucleotides matching TRBD2. Sequencing used CD4+ T cells sorted from blood, obtained at week 4, from a patient treated with tofacitinib. The DNA for the CDR3 is TGCGCCAGCAGCTTGATCGGCGGGGGAGCTCACAATGAGCAGTTCTTC. Translated: CASSLIGGGAHNEQFF.